This T cell receptor beta chain was captured by sequencing in a study of somatic mutations in cytotoxic T cells in rheumatoid arthritis. Study information: Blood (just under 31 ml EDTA) from each patient was taken right after diagnosis, before any treatment.

TCRdb's table, derived via immunoSEQ multiplex PCR, lists solely in-frame clones and lacks some. The sample yields some 17,000 clones, 75% to 80% seen once. Study observations and caveats: Significant differences in CD8+ T-cell clonality were not found between rheumatoid arthritis patients and healthy controls (age-matched). Unlike healthy controls, rheumatoid arthritis patients had CD8+ clonality that increased with age.

This CDR3 region has 14 residues. V was clipped by 9 bases and J by 3 bases; unmatched bases: 6. Germline assignment: CDR1 MNHNY and CDR2 SVGAGI (reference sequence). In the case of this clone: Its cognate antigen is unknown.

Sequenced: CD8+ T cells sorted from blood. The genes are TRBV6-6 and TRBJ2-1, with TRBD2 identical over 9 bases. The TCR sequence derives from an adult with rheumatoid arthritis. This CDR3 reads CASSSGDYYNEQFF. For the CDR3, the DNA is TGTGCCAGTTCTAGCGGGGACTACTACAATGAGCAGTTCTTC.